What follows are 6 T cell receptor beta chains derived from one specimen sequenced in a study of vaccination effects on CD4 cells after COVID-19. No antigens are known for them. Following an approximately eleven-day culture, CD4+ T cells were purified. Participants were given two doses of BNT162b2 or mRNA-1273 vaccine. Sequenced by immunoSEQ multiplex PCR; TCRdb stores in-frame clones only, minus some. The table lists some 70,000 clones, 70% to 80% of them singletons. The source was CD4+ T cells from PBMCs cultured without peptide, collected after COVID-19 vaccination. These receptor sequences come from a human donor who received a COVID-19 vaccine.

This chain joins TRBV5-8 and TRBJ2-5; TRBD1 agrees at 8 bases. This CDR3 has 15 residues. Looked up from germline, CDR1 is SGHTS and CDR2 is YDEGEE. V was pared by 3 bases and J by 2 bases, with 6 bases of the junction left unmatched. The CDR3 sequence is CASSYGQGSQETQYF. For the CDR3, the DNA is TGTGCCAGCAGCTATGGACAGGGTTCACAAGAGACCCAGTACTTC.

The V gene is TRBV2, the J gene TRBJ2-5; D is possibly TRBD1 (6 bases). CDR1 is SNHLY, CDR2 FYNNEI, per germline. The V end lost 1 base, the J end lost 1 base, and 19 bases lay between the germline ends. The CDR3 has 18 amino acids. The CDR3 DNA is TGTGCCAGCAGTGAAGGTCTGGGGGCGGGCAGGAGCCAAGAGACCCAGTACTTC. Protein sequence: CASSEGLGAGRSQETQYF.

CDR3 bases: TGTGCCAGCAGCAAAGGAGACAGGGTAAGAGATACGCAGTATTTT. Amino acids: CASSKGDRVRDTQYF. V gene TRBV21-1 combines with J gene TRBJ2-3; the table assigns TRBD1, which was not confirmed against the DNA. TRBV21-1 is described as a pseudogene. This CDR3 contains 15 residues.

The chain carries TRBV15 and TRBJ1-3, with D possibly being TRBD1 (5 bases). This CDR3 spans 24 amino acids. CDR1 is LNHNV, CDR2 YYDKDF, per germline (reference sequence). Trimming took 5 bases from V and 0 from J, leaving 38 bases between them. The CDR3 is CATSLRSQGKPFYPFYISGNTIYF. The CDR3, as DNA: TGTGCCACCAGCTTACGATCGCAGGGCAAACCTTTCTATCCTTTCTATATCTCTGGAAACACCATATATTTT.

This chain uses TRBV19 with TRBJ2-3, with TRBD1 identical over 8 bases. J was trimmed by 5 bases and V by 5 bases; bases with no gene match: 6. This CDR3 region has 14 residues. Germline V gives CDR1 LNHDA, CDR2 SQIVND (reference sequence). The CDR3: CASSPDRAVDTQYF. The CDR3 DNA follows: TGTGCCAGTAGTCCGGACAGGGCAGTAGATACGCAGTATTTT.

This sequence joins TRBV12-5 and TRBJ1-2, with D uncertain. The CDR3 is 13 residues long. The V gene lost 3 bases and the J gene lost 2 bases, with 7 bases spanning the gap. Germline CDR1 is LGHNT and CDR2 is FRNRAP. The CDR3 DNA sequence: TGTGCTAGTGGTTTAGCCGAAAACTATGGCTACACCTTC. It encodes CASGLAENYGYTF.